This TCR beta chain was found in a study of Tregs in tolerant kidney transplant recipients. Study background: Recipients received nonmyeloablative bone marrow transplants from related graft donors, with transient mixed chimerism.

Sequencing used immunoSEQ multiplex PCR; TCRdb keeps in-frame clones, though not all of them. Found here are some 70,000 clones, approximately 92% of them singletons; the top ten hold roughly 9.8%. The V gene end was trimmed by 4 bases and the J gene end by 1 base; junction bases not matched to a gene: 8. Per the germline V gene, CDR1 is LGHNA and CDR2 is YNFKEQ. The CDR3 consists of 16 residues. Here the sequenced sample was CD8+ T cells from blood, taken before the transplant. This sequence originates from a human donor who received a combined kidney and bone marrow transplant. This sequence joins TRBV4-2 and TRBJ2-3, with 7 bases identical to TRBD2. The CDR3 nucleotides are TGTGCCAGCAGCCCCTCCCTAGCGGCAGGCACAGATACGCAGTATTTT. Its translation is CASSPSLAAGTDTQYF.